This TCR beta chain was obtained from a study of blood T cells in healthy people across ages (dated by TCRdb to 2015 to 2017). Describing the broader study: Template switching captured roughly one uniquely barcoded TCR beta cDNA molecule per two T cells in model experiments. To track age-related changes in TCR beta repertoire diversity, the study relied on deep sequencing normalized with unique cDNA molecular identifiers. Four age groups were formed from the donors: young (average approximately 16 years), middle-aged (approximately 40), aged (about 62) and long-lived (around 82). To avoid experimental bias, donors of different ages were randomly spread across the sequencing lanes. Two additional independent replicas of 1 million unique cDNA reads from the same blood draw were analyzed for two donors (one aged 18 to 30 and one aged 80 or older). General study outcomes and caveats: The long-lived group showed more naive CD4+ T cells, fewer expanded clones and increased TCR diversity than the aged group, suggesting age selection. The percentage of naive T cells measured by flow cytometry correlated strongly with observed TCR beta diversity. Total diversity estimates from one million sequenced T cells were considered lower bounds and underestimates. Observed TCR beta diversity per million T cells fell roughly linearly with age, and a significant reduction was already apparent by age approximately 41. Bulk unsorted PBMC profiling prevented conclusive comparison of naive and antigen-experienced compartments. Donor CMV infection status was unknown, potentially confounding age-related changes in expanded clonotypes.

The library was made by 5' RACE. Sequencing instrument: Illumina HiSeq 2500. The second PCR ran for roughly 7 to 11 cycles and used a J-beta primer mix along with a sample-barcoded 5' primer. A unique molecular identifier was introduced onto each TCR beta cDNA molecule by a template-switch 5' adaptor carrying 12 random nucleotides. Each sample yielded at least 2.5 million CDR3-containing paired-end reads. The Mint cDNA synthesis kit, primed by a TRBC-specific oligonucleotide, was used to synthesize first-strand cDNA from all RNA. Following uracil-DNA glycosylase treatment, all cDNA underwent a first 18-cycle PCR with the universal primers M1SS and BC2_uni_R. On the authors' methods: Each sample was normalized by randomly selecting 1 million high-quality reads, each carrying a distinct molecular identifier. Reads sharing molecular identifiers were discarded rather than binned into consensus sequences. CDR3 identification, clonotype clustering and error correction used MiTCR with a Q25 quality threshold and the strictest error-elimination algorithm. A nonparametric unseen species model using Euler transformation provided a lower-bound estimate of total TCR beta diversity. TCRdb cleaned the public reads at Q25 with fastp, built clones with MiXCR and kept in-frame beta chains. Each entry is one CDR3 protein sequence, shown with its most common DNA and genes. The V and J calls here are based on TCRdb, not the publication. The sample table lists hundreds of thousands of distinct CDR3 sequences, around a fifth of them with a count of one. The top ten clonotypes cover 3% to 4% of the sample.

Note on this clonotype: This receptor's antigen is unknown. No per-base quality is available; no much larger clone lies one base away.

The CDR3, cysteine through phenylalanine, is 15 amino acids long. The only DNA kept is the CDR3, 45 bases in frame from the first base. CDR1 is given as LGHDT and CDR2 as YNNKEL, both from the germline V gene (reference sequence). Donors were 39 systemically healthy Caucasian individuals from Russia aged roughly 6 to 100 years. Approximately 10 milliliters of peripheral blood were collected from each donor into EDTA-treated Vacutainer tubes. Ficoll-Paque density-gradient centrifugation was used to isolate PBMCs, with at least 6.5 million per sample. Total RNA, at least 6 micrograms per sample, was extracted from PBMCs with Trizol reagent. For every donor, an aliquot of PBMCs went through flow cytometry to measure the percentages of naive CD45RAhigh/CD27high T cells.

This receptor was obtained from a man between 65 and 85 years old in good health. Sequenced: blood. This sequence uses TRBV3-1 and TRBJ2-5, and 13 junctional nucleotides match TRBD2. With the DNA end fitting TRBJ2-1 better, the J assignment may be wrong. CDR3 sequence: CASSYPGLAGTEQFF. The sequence in DNA is TGTGCCAGCAGCTATCCGGGACTAGCGGGAACCGAGCAGTTCTTC.